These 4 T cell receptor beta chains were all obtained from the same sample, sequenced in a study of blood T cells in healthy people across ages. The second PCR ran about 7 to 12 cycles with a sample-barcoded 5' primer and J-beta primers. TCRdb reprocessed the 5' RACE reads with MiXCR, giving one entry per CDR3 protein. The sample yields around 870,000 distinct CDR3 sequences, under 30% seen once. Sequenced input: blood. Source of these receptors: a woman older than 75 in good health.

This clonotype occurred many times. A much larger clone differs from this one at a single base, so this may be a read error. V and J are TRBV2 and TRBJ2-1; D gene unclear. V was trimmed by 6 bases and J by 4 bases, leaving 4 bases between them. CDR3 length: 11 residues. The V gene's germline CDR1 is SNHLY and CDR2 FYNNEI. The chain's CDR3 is CASSGYNEQFF. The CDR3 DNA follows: TGTGCCAGCAGCGGTTACAATGAGCAGTTCTTC.

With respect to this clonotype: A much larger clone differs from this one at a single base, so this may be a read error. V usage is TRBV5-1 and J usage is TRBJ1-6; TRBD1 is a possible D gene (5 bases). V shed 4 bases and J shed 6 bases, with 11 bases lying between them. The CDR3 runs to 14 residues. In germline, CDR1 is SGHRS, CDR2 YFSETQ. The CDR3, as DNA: TGCGCCAGCAGCCTCGGGACTTCTAATTCACCCCTCCACTTT. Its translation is CASSLGTSNSPLHF.

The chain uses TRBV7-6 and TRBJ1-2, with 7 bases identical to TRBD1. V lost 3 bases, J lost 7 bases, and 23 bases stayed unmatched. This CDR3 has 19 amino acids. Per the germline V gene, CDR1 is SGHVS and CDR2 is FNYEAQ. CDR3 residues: CASSLGPPGTVTYYVGYTF. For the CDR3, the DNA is TGTGCCAGCAGCTTGGGCCCTCCCGGGACAGTTACCTACTATGTTGGCTACACCTTC.

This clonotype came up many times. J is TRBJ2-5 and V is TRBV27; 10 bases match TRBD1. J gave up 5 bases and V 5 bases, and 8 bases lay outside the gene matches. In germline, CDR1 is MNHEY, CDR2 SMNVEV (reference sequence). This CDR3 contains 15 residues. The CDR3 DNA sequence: TGTGCCAGCAGTCCGTGGACAGGGGGGCCTGAGACCCAGTACTTC. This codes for CASSPWTGGPETQYF.